This T cell receptor (beta chain) stems from a study of CD8+ T cells in alopecia areata. Across the study: The share of scalp area affected provided the severity score for treated patients. Study-level points and caveats: More clonal than normal scalp was lesional scalp, particularly alopecia totalis/universalis. In scalp, tofacitinib significantly decreased clonality and expanded CD8+ clones among the top 100. Links between baseline CD8+ expansion and response need larger treated cohorts.

Note on this clone: Its matching antigen is unknown.

The authors extracted RNA and reverse transcribed it into cDNA as the sequencing template. Here immunoSEQ multiplex PCR was the method, and the copy in TCRdb shows in-frame clones only, minus some. The sample lists some 120,000 clones; under 60% were seen once. Indicated treatment: oral pan-JAK inhibitor, 5-10 mg twice daily. From germline, CDR1 is SGHTA and CDR2 FQGNSA. Germline trimming cut 0 bases from V and 8 bases from J; bases unmatched to any gene: 1. The CDR3 consists of 14 residues. The sequencing here drew on CD8+ T cells sorted from blood, taken at week 24, from a patient treated with tofacitinib. The chain uses TRBV7-2 and TRBJ1-6, with 7 nucleotides matching TRBD1. The sequence came from a human donor with alopecia areata. Here the CDR3 reads CASSLAGGDSPLHF. CDR3 bases: TGTGCCAGCAGCTTAGCAGGGGGCGATTCACCCCTCCACTTT. Full variable domain (outside the CDR3, taken from reference TRBV7-2 and TRBJ1-6): GAGVSQSPSNKVTEKGKDVELRCDPISGHTALYWYRQSLGQGLEFLIYFQGNSAPDKSGLPSDRFSAERTGGSVSTLTIQRTQQEDSAVYLCASSLAGGDSPLHFGNGTRLTVT.